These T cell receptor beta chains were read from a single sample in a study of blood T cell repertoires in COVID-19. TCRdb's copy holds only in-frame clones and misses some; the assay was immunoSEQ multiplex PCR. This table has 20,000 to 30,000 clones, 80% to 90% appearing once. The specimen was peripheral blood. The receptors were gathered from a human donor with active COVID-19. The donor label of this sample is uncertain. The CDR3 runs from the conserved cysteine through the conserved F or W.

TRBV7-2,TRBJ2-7,CASSTTSGVSEQYF
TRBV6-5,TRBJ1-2,CASSYSPGGGYGYTF
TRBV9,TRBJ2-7,CASSPGTGVLYEQYF
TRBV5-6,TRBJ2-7,CAVRQAIIYEQYF
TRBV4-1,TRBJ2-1,CASSQLAGGLNEQFF
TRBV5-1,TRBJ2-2,CASSLDGAGGRGELFF
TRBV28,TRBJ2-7,CASSSGLVEQYF
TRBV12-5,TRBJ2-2,CASGLGTSGGARTGELFF
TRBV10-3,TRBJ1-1,CAISESPVQGASEAFF
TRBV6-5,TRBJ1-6,CASRQANSPLHF
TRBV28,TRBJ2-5,CASSLSSGLQETQYF
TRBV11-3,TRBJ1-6,CASSNGQRQSPLHF
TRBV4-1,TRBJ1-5,CASSQDTLQGANQPQHF
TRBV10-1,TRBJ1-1,CASSETGVEGTEAFF
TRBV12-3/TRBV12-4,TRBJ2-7,CASGTGRLQYF
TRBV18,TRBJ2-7,CASSRGLAGASSYEQYF
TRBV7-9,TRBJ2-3,CASSGTGSTDTQYF
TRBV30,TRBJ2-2,CAWSVWRGGANTGELFF
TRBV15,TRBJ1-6,CATRELSYNSPLHF
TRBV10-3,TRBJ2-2,CAISEWMTGANTGELFF
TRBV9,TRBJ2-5,CASSVGDKGREYHQTQYF
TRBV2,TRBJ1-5,CASSGQTSNQPQHF
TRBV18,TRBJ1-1,CASSPIIGDTEAFF
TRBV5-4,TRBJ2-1,CASSLRLAGIDNEQFF
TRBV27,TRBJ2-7,CASSRGGSYEQYF
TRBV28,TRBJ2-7,CASGQGFYEQYF
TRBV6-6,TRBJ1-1,CASSATGTVGAFF
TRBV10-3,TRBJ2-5,CAISEGESPETQYF
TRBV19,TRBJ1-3,CASSNTRTARSGNTIYF
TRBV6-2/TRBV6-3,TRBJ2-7,CASSSGLAGGSSSYEQYF
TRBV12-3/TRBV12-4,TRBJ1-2,CASSLPTGNGYTF
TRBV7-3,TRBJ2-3,CASSRTSGSTDTQYF
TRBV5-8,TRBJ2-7,CASSPGRVEYF
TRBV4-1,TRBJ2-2,CASSQDRTRSTGELFF
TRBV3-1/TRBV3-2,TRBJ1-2,CASSQGGQGALSYGYTF
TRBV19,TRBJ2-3,CASSSGGAPDTQYF
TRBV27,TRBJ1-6,CASANRGNSPLHF
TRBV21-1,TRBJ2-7,CASSKGPVSRNLYEQYF
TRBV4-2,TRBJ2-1,CASSVRDSAYNEQFF
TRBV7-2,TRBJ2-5,CASSLAGGFSETQYF
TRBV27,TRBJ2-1,CASSLGRERERSYNEQFF
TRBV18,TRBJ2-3,CASSPGRSGLVVDTQYF
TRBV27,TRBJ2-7,CASSFISGKAASYEQYF
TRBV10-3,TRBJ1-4,CAITGGPSEKLFF
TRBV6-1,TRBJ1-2,CASSDRQEILGGYTF
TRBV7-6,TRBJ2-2,CASSQGLAGHGELFF
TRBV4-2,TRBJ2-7,CASSQDPSGGANEQYF
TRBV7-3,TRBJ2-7,CASSSGTGAYEQYF
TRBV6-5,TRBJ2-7,CASGGTGKYEQYF
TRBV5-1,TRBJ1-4,CASSLIEGVVGEKLFF
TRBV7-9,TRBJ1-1,CASSLGRDRGHAEAFF
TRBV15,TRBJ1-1,CATSRVARANTEAFF
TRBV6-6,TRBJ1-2,CASSRNPGLANYGYTF
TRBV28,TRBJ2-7,CASTSWAGNFSYEQYF
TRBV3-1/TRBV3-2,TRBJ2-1,CASSLWTRRNEQFF